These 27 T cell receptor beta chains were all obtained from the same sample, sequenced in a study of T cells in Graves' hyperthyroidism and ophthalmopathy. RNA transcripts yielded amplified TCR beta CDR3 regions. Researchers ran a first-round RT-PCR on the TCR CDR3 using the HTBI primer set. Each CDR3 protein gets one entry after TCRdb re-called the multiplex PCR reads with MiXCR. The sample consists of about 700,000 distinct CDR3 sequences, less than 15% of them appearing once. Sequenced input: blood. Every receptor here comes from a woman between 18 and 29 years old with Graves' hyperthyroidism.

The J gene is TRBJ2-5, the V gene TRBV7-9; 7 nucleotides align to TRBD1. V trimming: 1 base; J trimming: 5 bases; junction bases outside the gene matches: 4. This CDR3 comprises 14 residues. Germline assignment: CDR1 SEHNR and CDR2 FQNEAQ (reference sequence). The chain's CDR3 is CASSLETGFETQYF. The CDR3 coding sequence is TGTGCCAGCAGCTTAGAGACAGGGTTTGAGACCCAGTACTTC.

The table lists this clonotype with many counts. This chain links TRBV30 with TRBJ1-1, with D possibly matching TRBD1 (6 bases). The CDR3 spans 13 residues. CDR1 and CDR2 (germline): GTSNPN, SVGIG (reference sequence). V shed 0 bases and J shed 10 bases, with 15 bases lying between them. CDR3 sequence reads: CAWSVLGGAGAFF. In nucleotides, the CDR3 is TGTGCCTGGAGTGTACTGGGGGGGGCAGGAGCTTTCTTT.

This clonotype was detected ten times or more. CDR3 sequence (DNA): TGTGCCAGCACCTCAAACCCCAATTCACCCCTCCACTTT. This sequence encodes CASTSNPNSPLHF. V usage is TRBV7-2 and J usage is TRBJ1-6; D unresolved. Trimming pared 7 bases from V and 7 bases from J, leaving 11 bases between. The CDR3 has 13 residues. Germline V gene lookup returns CDR1 SGHTA and CDR2 FQGNSA.

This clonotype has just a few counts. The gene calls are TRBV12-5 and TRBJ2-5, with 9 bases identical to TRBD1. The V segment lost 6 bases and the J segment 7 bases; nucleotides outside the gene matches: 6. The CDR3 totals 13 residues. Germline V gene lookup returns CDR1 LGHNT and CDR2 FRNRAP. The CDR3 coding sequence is TGTGCTAGTGGCCCTGACAGGGGGAGGACCCAGTACTTC. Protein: CASGPDRGRTQYF.

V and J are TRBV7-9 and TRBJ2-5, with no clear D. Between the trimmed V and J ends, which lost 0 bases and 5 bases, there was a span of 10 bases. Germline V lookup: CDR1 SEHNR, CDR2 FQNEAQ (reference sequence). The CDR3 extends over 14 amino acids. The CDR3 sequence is CASSLAPTRETQYF. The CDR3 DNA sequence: TGTGCCAGCAGCTTAGCGCCCACGAGGGAGACCCAGTACTTC.

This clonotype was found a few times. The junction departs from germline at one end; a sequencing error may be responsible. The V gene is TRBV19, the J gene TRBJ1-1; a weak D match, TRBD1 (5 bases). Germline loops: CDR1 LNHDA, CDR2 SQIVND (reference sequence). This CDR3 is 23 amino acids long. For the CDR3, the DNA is TGTGCCAGTTCGTTTCGGGACCTACGTACGTGGTTGGGCCCGGCGTGGGGGAACACTGAAGCTCTCTTT. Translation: CASSFRDLRTWLGPAWGNTEALF.

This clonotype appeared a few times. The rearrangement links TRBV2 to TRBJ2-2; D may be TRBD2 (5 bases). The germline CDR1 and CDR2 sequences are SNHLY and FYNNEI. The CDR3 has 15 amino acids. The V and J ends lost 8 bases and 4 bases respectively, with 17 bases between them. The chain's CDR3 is CASESGERITGELFF. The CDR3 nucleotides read TGTGCCAGCGAAAGCGGCGAGCGGATCACCGGGGAGCTGTTTTTT.

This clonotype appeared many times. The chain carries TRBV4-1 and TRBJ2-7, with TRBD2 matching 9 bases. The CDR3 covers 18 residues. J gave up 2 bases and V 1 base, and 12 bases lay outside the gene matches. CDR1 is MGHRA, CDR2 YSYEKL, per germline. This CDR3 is CASSQGTSVIGGTYEQYF. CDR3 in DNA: TGCGCCAGCAGCCAAGGGACTAGCGTAATCGGGGGAACCTACGAGCAGTACTTC.

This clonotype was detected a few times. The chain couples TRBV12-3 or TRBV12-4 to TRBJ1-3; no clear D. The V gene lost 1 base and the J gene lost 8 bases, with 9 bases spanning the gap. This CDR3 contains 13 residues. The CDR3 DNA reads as TGTGCCAGCAGTTTAGGTCCTACTGACACCATATATTTT. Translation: CASSLGPTDTIYF.

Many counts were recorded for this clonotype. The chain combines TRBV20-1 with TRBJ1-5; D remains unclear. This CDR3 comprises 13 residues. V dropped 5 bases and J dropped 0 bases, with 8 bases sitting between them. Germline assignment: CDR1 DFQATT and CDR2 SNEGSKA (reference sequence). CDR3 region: CSAPLYSNQPQHF. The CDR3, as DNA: TGCAGTGCTCCTCTGTATAGCAATCAGCCCCAGCATTTT.

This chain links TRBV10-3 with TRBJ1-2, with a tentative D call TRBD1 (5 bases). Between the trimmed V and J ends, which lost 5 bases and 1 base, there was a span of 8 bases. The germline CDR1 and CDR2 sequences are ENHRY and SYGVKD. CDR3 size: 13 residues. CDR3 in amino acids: CAISRQNNYGYTF. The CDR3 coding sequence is TGTGCCATCAGTAGACAGAATAACTATGGCTACACCTTC.

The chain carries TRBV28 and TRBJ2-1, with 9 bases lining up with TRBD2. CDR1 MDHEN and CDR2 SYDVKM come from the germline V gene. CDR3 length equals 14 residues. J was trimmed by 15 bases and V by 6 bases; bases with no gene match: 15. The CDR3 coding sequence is TGTGCCAGCAGGACCCGGGCTAGCGGGGCCCCCCTGTTCTTC. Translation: CASRTRASGAPLFF. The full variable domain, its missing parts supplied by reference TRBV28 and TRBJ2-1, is DVKVTQSSRYLVKRTGEKVFLECVQDMDHENMFWYRQDPGLGLRLIYFSYDVKMKEKGDIPEGYSVSREKKERFSLILESASTNQTSMYLCASRTRASGAPLFFGPGTRLTVL.

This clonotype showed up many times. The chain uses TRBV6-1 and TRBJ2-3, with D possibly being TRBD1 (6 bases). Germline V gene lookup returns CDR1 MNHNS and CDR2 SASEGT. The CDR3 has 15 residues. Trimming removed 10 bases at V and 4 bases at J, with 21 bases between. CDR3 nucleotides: TGTGCCATACAGACAGGCCAGCGAGGTGCAGATACGCAGTATTTT. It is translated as CAIQTGQRGADTQYF.

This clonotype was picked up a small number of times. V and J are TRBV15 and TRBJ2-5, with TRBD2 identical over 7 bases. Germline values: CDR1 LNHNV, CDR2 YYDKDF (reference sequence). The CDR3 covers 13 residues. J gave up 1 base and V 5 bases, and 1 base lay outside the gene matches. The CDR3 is CATSPGGQETQYF. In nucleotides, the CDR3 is TGTGCCACCAGCCCGGGGGGCCAAGAGACCCAGTACTTC.

In DNA, the CDR3 is TGTGCCACCAGCAGAGCGGGAGTGGGGGATGGGCAGTTCTTC. Translated: CATSRAGVGDGQFF. The chain uses TRBV15 and TRBJ2-1, with D maybe TRBD2 (6 bases). This CDR3 spans 14 amino acids. V lost 1 base and J 12 bases, leaving 16 bases between the germline ends. Germline CDR1 and CDR2: LNHNV and YYDKDF (reference sequence).

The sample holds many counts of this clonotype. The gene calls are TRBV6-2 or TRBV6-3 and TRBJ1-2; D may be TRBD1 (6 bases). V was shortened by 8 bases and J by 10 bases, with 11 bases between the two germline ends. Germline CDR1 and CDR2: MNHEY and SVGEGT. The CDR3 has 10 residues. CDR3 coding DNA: TGTGCCAGCGGCCGGACAGTCTACACCTTC. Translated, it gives CASGRTVYTF.

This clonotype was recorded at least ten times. The CDR3 loop reads CASSQNQPEAFF. DNA of the CDR3: TGTGCCAGCAGCCAAAATCAGCCTGAAGCTTTCTTT. The chain uses TRBV7-8 and TRBJ1-1; D not resolved. Trimming removed 5 bases from V and 6 bases from J, with 10 bases in between. The CDR3 has 12 amino acids. CDR1 SGHVS and CDR2 FQNEAQ come from the germline V gene. The full variable domain, its missing parts supplied by reference TRBV7-8 and TRBJ1-1, is GAGVSQSPRYKVAKRGQDVALRCDPISGHVSLFWYQQALGQGPEFLTYFQNEAQLDKSGLPSDRFFAERPEGSVSTLKIQRTQQEDSAVYLCASSQNQPEAFFGQGTRLTVV.

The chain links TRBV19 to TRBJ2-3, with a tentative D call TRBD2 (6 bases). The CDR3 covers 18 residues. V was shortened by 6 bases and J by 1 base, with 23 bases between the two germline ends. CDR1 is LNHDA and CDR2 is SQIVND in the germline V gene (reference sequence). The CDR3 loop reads CASSINHRQRVRTDTQYF. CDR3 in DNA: TGTGCCAGTAGCATTAATCACCGCCAGCGGGTCCGCACAGATACGCAGTATTTT.

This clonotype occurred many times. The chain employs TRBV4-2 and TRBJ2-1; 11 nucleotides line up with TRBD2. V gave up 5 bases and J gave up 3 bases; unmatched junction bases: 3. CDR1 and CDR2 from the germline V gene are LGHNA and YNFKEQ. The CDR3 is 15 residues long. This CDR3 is CASSKLAGDYNEQFF. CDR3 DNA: TGTGCCAGCAGCAAACTAGCGGGGGACTACAATGAGCAGTTCTTC.

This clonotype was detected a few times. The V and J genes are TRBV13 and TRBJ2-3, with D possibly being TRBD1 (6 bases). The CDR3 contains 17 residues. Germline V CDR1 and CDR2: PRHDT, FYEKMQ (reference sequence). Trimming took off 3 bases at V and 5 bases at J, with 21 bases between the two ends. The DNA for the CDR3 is TGTGCCAGCAGCTTCGGAACGTGGACAGCCGAGGGAGATACGCAGTATTTT. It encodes CASSFGTWTAEGDTQYF.

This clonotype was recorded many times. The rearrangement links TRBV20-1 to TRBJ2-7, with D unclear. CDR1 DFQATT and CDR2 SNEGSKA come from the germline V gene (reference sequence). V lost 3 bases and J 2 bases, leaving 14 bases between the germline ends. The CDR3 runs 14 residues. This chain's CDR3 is CSASALYSTYEQYF. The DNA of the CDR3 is TGCAGTGCTAGCGCCCTTTACTCGACCTACGAGCAGTACTTC.

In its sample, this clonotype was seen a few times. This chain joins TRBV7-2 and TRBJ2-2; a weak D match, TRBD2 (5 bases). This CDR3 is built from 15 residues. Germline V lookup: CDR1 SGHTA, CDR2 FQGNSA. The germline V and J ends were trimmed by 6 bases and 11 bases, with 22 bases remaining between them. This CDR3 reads CASSPERRRILELFF. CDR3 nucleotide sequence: TGTGCCAGCAGTCCCGAGCGGCGACGGATTTTAGAGCTGTTTTTT.

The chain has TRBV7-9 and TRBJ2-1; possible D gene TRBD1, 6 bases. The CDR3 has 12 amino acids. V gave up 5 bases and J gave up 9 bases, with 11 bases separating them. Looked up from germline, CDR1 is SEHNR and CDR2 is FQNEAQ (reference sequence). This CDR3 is CASSKQGFEQFF. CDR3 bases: TGTGCCAGCAGCAAACAGGGATTTGAGCAGTTCTTC.

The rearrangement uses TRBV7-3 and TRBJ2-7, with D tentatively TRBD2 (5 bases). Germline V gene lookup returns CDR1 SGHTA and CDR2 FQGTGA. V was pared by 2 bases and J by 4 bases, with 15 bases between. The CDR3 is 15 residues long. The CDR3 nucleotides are TGTGCCAGCAGCTTAGCGAACGCGGGTGGGTACGAGCAGTACTTC. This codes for CASSLANAGGYEQYF.

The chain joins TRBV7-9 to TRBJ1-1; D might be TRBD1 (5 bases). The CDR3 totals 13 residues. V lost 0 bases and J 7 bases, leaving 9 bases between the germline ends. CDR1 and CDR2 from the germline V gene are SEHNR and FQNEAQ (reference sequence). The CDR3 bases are TGTGCCAGCAGCTTAGCCGGGGGACGTGAAGCTTTCTTT. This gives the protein CASSLAGGREAFF.

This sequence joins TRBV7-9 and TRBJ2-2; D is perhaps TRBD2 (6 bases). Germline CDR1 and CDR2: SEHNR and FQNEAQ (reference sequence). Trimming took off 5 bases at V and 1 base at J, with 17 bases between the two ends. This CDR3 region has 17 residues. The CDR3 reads CASSGGRSQLNTGELFF. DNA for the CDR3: TGTGCCAGCAGCGGGGGGAGAAGCCAATTGAACACCGGGGAGCTGTTTTTT.

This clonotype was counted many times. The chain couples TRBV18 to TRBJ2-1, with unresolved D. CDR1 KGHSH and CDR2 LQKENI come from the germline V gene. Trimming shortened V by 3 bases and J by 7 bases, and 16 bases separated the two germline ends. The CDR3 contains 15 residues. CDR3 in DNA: TGTGCCAGCTCACCTCGACACGGGCCCGCTAATGAGCAGTTCTTC. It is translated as CASSPRHGPANEQFF.